The rows below give T cell receptor beta chains drawn from one sample of a study of OX40 agonist ivuxolimab in advanced cancers. The repertoire was sequenced with immunoSEQ multiplex PCR; TCRdb's copy has only in-frame clones and lacks some. The sample has roughly 60,000 clones, around 93% seen once. Material: CD4+ or CD8+ T cells sorted from blood, obtained in a trial of the OX40 agonist ivuxolimab. Receptors were obtained from an adult with an advanced solid tumor such as melanoma, head and neck, liver or kidney cancer. The CDR3 runs from the conserved cysteine through the conserved F or W. The D gene is left open where the match is weak. Size is omitted from some rows. Given values are once, few, many or a class for expanded clones.

j_gene: TRBJ2-7; d_gene: TRBD1; abundance: few; v_gene: TRBV5-5; CDR3nt: TGTGCCAGCAGCTTGGCCGGGACAGCCGGGTCGCGGGAGCAGTACTTC; CDR3aa: CASSLAGTAGSREQYF
j_gene: TRBJ1-2; d_gene: .; abundance: .; v_gene: TRBV7-6; CDR3nt: TGTGCCAGCAGCTATGGGGGGTTCTATGGCTACACCTTC; CDR3aa: CASSYGGFYGYTF
j_gene: TRBJ2-7; d_gene: .; abundance: .; v_gene: TRBV5-1; CDR3nt: TGCGCCAGCAGTCATCTTGGTGGTAGTAACTACGAGCAGTACTTC; CDR3aa: CASSHLGGSNYEQYF
j_gene: TRBJ2-2; d_gene: .; abundance: .; v_gene: TRBV10-3; CDR3nt: TGTGCCATCAGTGTTGGGACGGCGAACACCGGGGAGCTGTTTTTT; CDR3aa: CAISVGTANTGELFF
j_gene: TRBJ1-5; d_gene: .; abundance: .; v_gene: TRBV5-1; CDR3nt: TGCGCCAGCAGCGCGGGCCCCTATCAGCCCCAGCATTTT; CDR3aa: CASSAGPYQPQHF
j_gene: TRBJ2-5; d_gene: .; abundance: once; v_gene: TRBV29-1; CDR3nt: TGCAGCGTTAGAAGGGGGGGCGGCGAGACCCAGTACTTC; CDR3aa: CSVRRGGGETQYF
j_gene: TRBJ1-6; d_gene: TRBD1; abundance: once; v_gene: TRBV6-4; CDR3nt: TGTGCCAGCAGTGCATCGACAGGGGGCTTTTCACCCCTCCACTTT; CDR3aa: CASSASTGGFSPLHF
j_gene: TRBJ2-7; d_gene: .; abundance: .; v_gene: TRBV12-5; CDR3nt: TGTGCTAGTGGCCGGGGCTCTAATTCCTACGAGCAGTACTTC; CDR3aa: CASGRGSNSYEQYF
j_gene: TRBJ1-5; d_gene: .; abundance: .; v_gene: TRBV30; CDR3nt: TGTGCCTGGAGTGTACAGGGCAATCAGCCCCAGCATTTT; CDR3aa: CAWSVQGNQPQHF
j_gene: TRBJ1-1; d_gene: .; abundance: .; v_gene: TRBV10-3; CDR3nt: TGTGCCATCAGTGAAACTCTAGCCTCCCAGGCGAACACTGAAGCTTTCTTT; CDR3aa: CAISETLASQANTEAFF
j_gene: TRBJ2-7; d_gene: TRBD2; abundance: .; v_gene: TRBV6-6; CDR3nt: TGTGCCAGCAGTAGAAGCGGGAATGTGGACGAGCAGTACTTC; CDR3aa: CASSRSGNVDEQYF
j_gene: TRBJ2-1; d_gene: TRBD1; abundance: .; v_gene: TRBV5-8; CDR3nt: TGTGCCAGCGACAGGGACCGTTACAATGAGCAGTTCTTC; CDR3aa: CASDRDRYNEQFF
j_gene: TRBJ2-1; d_gene: .; abundance: .; v_gene: TRBV2; CDR3nt: TGTGCCAGCAGTATACAAGATCTACAGGGTAAAAATGAGCAGTTCTTC; CDR3aa: CASSIQDLQGKNEQFF
j_gene: TRBJ1-1; d_gene: .; abundance: .; v_gene: TRBV4-1; CDR3nt: TGCGCCAGCAGCCAAGGAGTCGTAGTGAACACTGAAGCTTTCTTT; CDR3aa: CASSQGVVVNTEAFF
j_gene: TRBJ2-3; d_gene: TRBD2; abundance: .; v_gene: TRBV7-2; CDR3nt: TGTGCCAGCAGCCGAAACGCGGGAGTACCCTCGCAAACAGATACGCAGTATTTT; CDR3aa: CASSRNAGVPSQTDTQYF
j_gene: TRBJ2-5; d_gene: .; abundance: .; v_gene: TRBV5-5; CDR3nt: TGTGCCAGCAGCTTGAGCCTAGCCCGTGAGACCCAGTACTTC; CDR3aa: CASSLSLARETQYF
j_gene: TRBJ2-1; d_gene: TRBD1; abundance: once; v_gene: TRBV5-1; CDR3nt: TGCGCCAGCAGGGGACAGGGCTACAATGAGCAGTTCTTC; CDR3aa: CASRGQGYNEQFF
j_gene: TRBJ2-3; d_gene: TRBD1; abundance: .; v_gene: TRBV18; CDR3nt: TGTGCCAGCTCACCGTCCCGGGACAGAATTCGAGATACGCAGTATTTT; CDR3aa: CASSPSRDRIRDTQYF
j_gene: TRBJ1-5; d_gene: .; abundance: once; v_gene: TRBV9; CDR3nt: TGTGCCAGCAGCCCCTCCCCCAATCAGCCCCAGCATTTT; CDR3aa: CASSPSPNQPQHF
j_gene: TRBJ2-1; d_gene: TRBD2; abundance: .; v_gene: TRBV19; CDR3nt: TGTGCCAGTAGTATTAGTGGGCTAGCGGGAGTCGATGAGCAGTTCTTC; CDR3aa: CASSISGLAGVDEQFF
j_gene: TRBJ2-1; d_gene: .; abundance: .; v_gene: TRBV10-2; CDR3nt: TGCGCCAGCAGTGAACCCATTGACAGGCACAATGAGCAGTTCTTC; CDR3aa: CASSEPIDRHNEQFF
j_gene: TRBJ1-5; d_gene: .; abundance: .; v_gene: TRBV9; CDR3nt: TGTGCCAGCAGTGCAGGGGTTTATAGCAATCAGCCCCAGCATTTT; CDR3aa: CASSAGVYSNQPQHF
j_gene: TRBJ1-1; d_gene: TRBD1; abundance: .; v_gene: TRBV27; CDR3nt: TGTGCCAGCAGTTTAAGGGGGCCTTATTTGAACACTGAAGCTTTCTTT; CDR3aa: CASSLRGPYLNTEAFF
j_gene: TRBJ1-2; d_gene: .; abundance: .; v_gene: TRBV11-2; CDR3nt: TGTGCCAGCAGCTCCAACTATGGCTACACCTTC; CDR3aa: CASSSNYGYTF
j_gene: TRBJ1-2; d_gene: .; abundance: .; v_gene: TRBV4-3; CDR3nt: TGCGCCAGCAGCCAAGTTTGGCAGGTCGTAGGAGGGGACTATGGCTACACCTTC; CDR3aa: CASSQVWQVVGGDYGYTF
j_gene: TRBJ2-7; d_gene: TRBD1; abundance: .; v_gene: TRBV27; CDR3nt: TGTGCCAGCAGTTTAAATACAGGGGTCCACGAGCAGTACTTC; CDR3aa: CASSLNTGVHEQYF
j_gene: TRBJ1-1; d_gene: TRBD1; abundance: .; v_gene: TRBV5-6; CDR3nt: TGTGCCAGCAGCAGCCACACAGGGGGCACTGAAGCTTTCTTT; CDR3aa: CASSSHTGGTEAFF
j_gene: TRBJ2-3; d_gene: .; abundance: .; v_gene: TRBV5-8; CDR3nt: TGTGCCAGCAGCTCCGTTGGGGATACGCAGTATTTT; CDR3aa: CASSSVGDTQYF
j_gene: TRBJ1-2; d_gene: .; abundance: .; v_gene: TRBV7-9; CDR3nt: TGTGCCAGCAGCCGAGAGTCGGCGGTTAACTATGGCTACACCTTC; CDR3aa: CASSRESAVNYGYTF
j_gene: TRBJ2-5; d_gene: TRBD1; abundance: .; v_gene: TRBV5-8; CDR3nt: TGTGCCAGCAGCTGGTGGACAGGGATGGACCAAGAGACCCAGTACTTC; CDR3aa: CASSWWTGMDQETQYF
j_gene: TRBJ1-5; d_gene: TRBD1; abundance: .; v_gene: TRBV9; CDR3nt: TGTGCCAGCAGCGTGAGCGGACAGGGGGCCTTGGGGAGCAATCAGCCCCAGCATTTT; CDR3aa: CASSVSGQGALGSNQPQHF
j_gene: TRBJ2-4; d_gene: TRBD2; abundance: .; v_gene: TRBV6-1; CDR3nt: TGTGCCAGCAGTGAAGCTCGGGGACTAGCGGGAATCGTCAAAAACATTCAGTACTTC; CDR3aa: CASSEARGLAGIVKNIQYF
j_gene: TRBJ1-5; d_gene: .; abundance: .; v_gene: TRBV5-1; CDR3nt: TGCGCCAGCAGCTTGGAATCAGGGATTAATCAGCCCCAGCATTTT; CDR3aa: CASSLESGINQPQHF
j_gene: TRBJ2-7; d_gene: .; abundance: .; v_gene: TRBV7-2; CDR3nt: TGTGCCAGCAGCCCCGATCACTCCTACGAGCAGTACTTC; CDR3aa: CASSPDHSYEQYF
j_gene: TRBJ1-4; d_gene: .; abundance: .; v_gene: TRBV11-1; CDR3nt: TGTGCCAGCAGCTTCCAGAGGCAAAATGAAAAACTGTTTTTT; CDR3aa: CASSFQRQNEKLFF
j_gene: TRBJ1-1; d_gene: .; abundance: .; v_gene: TRBV4-2; CDR3nt: TGTGCCAGCAGCCAAGATTTTTCTGAAGCTTTCTTT; CDR3aa: CASSQDFSEAFF
j_gene: TRBJ1-2; d_gene: .; abundance: .; v_gene: TRBV14; CDR3nt: TGTGCCAGCAGCCAGGCCGCTAGGGGGGTCGGCGGCTACACCTTC; CDR3aa: CASSQAARGVGGYTF
j_gene: TRBJ1-2; d_gene: .; abundance: once; v_gene: TRBV19; CDR3nt: TGTGCCAGTACCCAGAGAAAGCTACATAACTATGGCTACACCTTC; CDR3aa: CASTQRKLHNYGYTF
j_gene: TRBJ2-1; d_gene: TRBD2; abundance: .; v_gene: TRBV2; CDR3nt: TGTGCCAGCAGAGATCGACGGACTAGCGGCAATGAGCAGTTCTTC; CDR3aa: CASRDRRTSGNEQFF
j_gene: TRBJ2-7; d_gene: .; abundance: .; v_gene: TRBV15; CDR3nt: TGTGCCACCAGCAGAGATACGGGACCTTACGAGCAGTACTTC; CDR3aa: CATSRDTGPYEQYF
j_gene: TRBJ2-3; d_gene: TRBD2; abundance: .; v_gene: TRBV5-1; CDR3nt: TGCGCCAGCAGCTTGGGTCGGGAGGGCACAGATACGCAGTATTTT; CDR3aa: CASSLGREGTDTQYF
j_gene: TRBJ1-1; d_gene: .; abundance: .; v_gene: TRBV6-6; CDR3nt: TGTGCCACCGGGGGAGTGTCCATGAACACTGAAGCTTTCTTT; CDR3aa: CATGGVSMNTEAFF
j_gene: TRBJ1-5; d_gene: .; abundance: .; v_gene: TRBV27; CDR3nt: TGTGCCAGCAGTCCCGGAGGAGGCGTTGGCAATCAGCCCCAGCATTTT; CDR3aa: CASSPGGGVGNQPQHF
j_gene: TRBJ1-1; d_gene: .; abundance: .; v_gene: TRBV30; CDR3nt: TGTGCCTGGGAAGGTGGGGGGGGCACTGAAGCTTTCTTT; CDR3aa: CAWEGGGGTEAFF
j_gene: TRBJ2-1; d_gene: .; abundance: .; v_gene: TRBV25-1; CDR3nt: TGTGCCAGCAGTGAATACGCCGACCGGGGTGAGCAGTTCTTC; CDR3aa: CASSEYADRGEQFF
j_gene: TRBJ1-1; d_gene: .; abundance: once; v_gene: TRBV10-3; CDR3nt: TGTGCCATCAGCCCGGACAGTACGAACACTGAAGCTTTCTTT; CDR3aa: CAISPDSTNTEAFF
j_gene: TRBJ2-5; d_gene: .; abundance: .; v_gene: TRBV5-4; CDR3nt: TGTGCCAGCAGCTCGACCCGCGGAGGGGAGACCCAGTACTTC; CDR3aa: CASSSTRGGETQYF
j_gene: TRBJ2-7; d_gene: TRBD2; abundance: few; v_gene: TRBV5-6; CDR3nt: TGTGCCAGCAGCCCCTGGACTAGCGGGAGGATAACCTACGAGCAGTACTTC; CDR3aa: CASSPWTSGRITYEQYF
j_gene: TRBJ2-7; d_gene: .; abundance: once; v_gene: TRBV28; CDR3nt: TGTGCCAGCAGTATCCCAGGGGAGAGTTCCTACGAGCAGTACTTC; CDR3aa: CASSIPGESSYEQYF
j_gene: TRBJ2-3; d_gene: TRBD1; abundance: .; v_gene: TRBV7-2; CDR3nt: TGTGCCAGCAGCTTAGCAGGTCCGGGACAGGGGCCAGATACGCAGTATTTT; CDR3aa: CASSLAGPGQGPDTQYF
j_gene: TRBJ2-7; d_gene: TRBD1; abundance: .; v_gene: TRBV7-9; CDR3nt: TGTGCCAGCAGCCGGACAGGGAACGAGCAGTACTTC; CDR3aa: CASSRTGNEQYF
j_gene: TRBJ2-7; d_gene: .; abundance: .; v_gene: TRBV19; CDR3nt: TGTGCCAGTAGTCCCCCAACAGGTCCCTACGAGCAGTACTTC; CDR3aa: CASSPPTGPYEQYF
j_gene: TRBJ2-1; d_gene: .; abundance: .; v_gene: TRBV9; CDR3nt: TGTGCCAGCAGCGTAGCCGACTACAATGAGCAGTTCTTC; CDR3aa: CASSVADYNEQFF
j_gene: TRBJ2-3; d_gene: .; abundance: .; v_gene: TRBV7-2; CDR3nt: TGTGCCAGCAGCCCCTACACAGATACGCAGTATTTT; CDR3aa: CASSPYTDTQYF
j_gene: TRBJ1-2; d_gene: .; abundance: medium-sized; v_gene: TRBV6-1; CDR3nt: TGTGCCAGCATTTCCCAGGACATGGGGGGTTATGGCTACACCTTC; CDR3aa: CASISQDMGGYGYTF
j_gene: TRBJ2-4; d_gene: TRBD1; abundance: .; v_gene: TRBV19; CDR3nt: TGTGCCAGTGAACCGGGACAGGGGGAAAACATTCAGTACTTC; CDR3aa: CASEPGQGENIQYF
j_gene: TRBJ2-6; d_gene: TRBD2; abundance: .; v_gene: TRBV10-2; CDR3nt: TGCGCCAGCAATTGGGGGGGACTCCGCTCTGGGGCCAACGTCCTGACTTTC; CDR3aa: CASNWGGLRSGANVLTF
j_gene: TRBJ1-6; d_gene: TRBD1; abundance: .; v_gene: TRBV10-1; CDR3nt: TGCGCCAGCAGTGAAGGGACAGGGTCACCCCTCCACTTT; CDR3aa: CASSEGTGSPLHF
j_gene: TRBJ2-2; d_gene: .; abundance: .; v_gene: TRBV5-1; CDR3nt: TGCGCCAGCCAGACCTCGGGTATGGGGAACACCGGGGAGCTGTTTTTT; CDR3aa: CASQTSGMGNTGELFF